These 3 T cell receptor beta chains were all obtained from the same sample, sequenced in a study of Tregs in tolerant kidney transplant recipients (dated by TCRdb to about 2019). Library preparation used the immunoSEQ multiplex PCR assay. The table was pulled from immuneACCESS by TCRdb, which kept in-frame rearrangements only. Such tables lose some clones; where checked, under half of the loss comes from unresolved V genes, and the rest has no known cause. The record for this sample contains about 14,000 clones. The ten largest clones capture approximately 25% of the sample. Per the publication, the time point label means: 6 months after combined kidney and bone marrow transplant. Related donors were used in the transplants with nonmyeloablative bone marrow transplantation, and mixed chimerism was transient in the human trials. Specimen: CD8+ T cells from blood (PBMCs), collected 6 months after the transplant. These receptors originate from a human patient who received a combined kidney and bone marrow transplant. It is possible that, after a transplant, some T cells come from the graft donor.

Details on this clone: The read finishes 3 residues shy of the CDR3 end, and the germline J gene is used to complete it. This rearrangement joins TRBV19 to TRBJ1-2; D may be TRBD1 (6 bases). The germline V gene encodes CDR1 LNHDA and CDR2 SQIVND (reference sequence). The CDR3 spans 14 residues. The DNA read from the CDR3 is TGTGCCAGTAACTACAGGGTGGCGGGCAATGAC. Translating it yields CASNYRVAGND. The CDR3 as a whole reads CASNYRVAGNDYTF.

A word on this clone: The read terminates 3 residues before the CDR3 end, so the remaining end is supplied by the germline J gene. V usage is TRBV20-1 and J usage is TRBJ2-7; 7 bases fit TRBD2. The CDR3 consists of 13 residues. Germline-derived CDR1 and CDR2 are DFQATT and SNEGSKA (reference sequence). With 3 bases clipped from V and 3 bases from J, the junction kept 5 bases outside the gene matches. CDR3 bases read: TGCAGTGCTAGGAGCGGGACCAACTACGAG. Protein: CSARSGTNYE. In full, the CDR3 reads CSARSGTNYEQYF.

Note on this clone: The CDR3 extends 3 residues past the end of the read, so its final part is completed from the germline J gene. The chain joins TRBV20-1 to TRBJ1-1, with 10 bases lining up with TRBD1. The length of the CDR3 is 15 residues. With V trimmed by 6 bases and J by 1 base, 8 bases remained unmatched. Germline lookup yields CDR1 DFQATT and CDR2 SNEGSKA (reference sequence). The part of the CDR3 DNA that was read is TGCAGTGCCCTAGGACAGGGGGTGGGGAACACTGAA. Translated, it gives CSALGQGVGNTE. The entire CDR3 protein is CSALGQGVGNTEAFF.